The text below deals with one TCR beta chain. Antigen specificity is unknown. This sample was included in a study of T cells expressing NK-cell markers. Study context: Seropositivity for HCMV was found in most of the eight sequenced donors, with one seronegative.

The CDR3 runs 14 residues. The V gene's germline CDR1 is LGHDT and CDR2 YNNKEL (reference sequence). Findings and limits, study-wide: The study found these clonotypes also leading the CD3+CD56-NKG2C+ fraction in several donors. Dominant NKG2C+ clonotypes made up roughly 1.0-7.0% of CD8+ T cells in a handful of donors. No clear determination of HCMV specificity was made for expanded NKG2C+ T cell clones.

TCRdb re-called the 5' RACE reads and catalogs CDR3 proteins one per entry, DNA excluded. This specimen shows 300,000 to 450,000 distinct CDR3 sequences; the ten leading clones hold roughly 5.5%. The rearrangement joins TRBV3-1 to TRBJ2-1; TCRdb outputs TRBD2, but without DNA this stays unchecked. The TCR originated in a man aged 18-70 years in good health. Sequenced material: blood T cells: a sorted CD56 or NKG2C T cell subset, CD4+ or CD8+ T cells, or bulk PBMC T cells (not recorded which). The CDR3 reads CASKPGLVYNEQFF.